Listed below are T cell receptor beta chains from one sample, sequenced in a study of CD8 T cells in Susac syndrome. TCRdb called the immunoSEQ multiplex PCR reads again in MiXCR, with one record for every CDR3 protein. This repertoire shows about 190,000 distinct CDR3 sequences, roughly 92% found once; its top ten account for 0.1% to 0.12%. The sequenced material came from CD4+ T cells from PBMCs. Receptors originate from a human donor in good health. CDR3s include the opening cysteine and the closing phenylalanine or tryptophan. A D gene is named only where the DNA matches it firmly. Size is omitted from some rows. Given values are once, few, many or a class for expanded clones.

D gene: TRBD1
V gene: TRBV2
J gene: TRBJ1-5
CDR3 length: 13
clone size: once
CDR3 protein: CASSRGRGQPQHF
CDR3 DNA: TGTGCCAGCAGCAGGGGGCGAGGTCAGCCCCAGCATTTT

D gene: NA
V gene: TRBV11-1
J gene: TRBJ2-2
CDR3 length: 14
clone size: NA
CDR3 protein: CASRLAPNTGELFF
CDR3 DNA: TGTGCCAGCAGATTAGCGCCGAACACCGGGGAGCTGTTTTTT

D gene: NA
V gene: TRBV6-1
J gene: TRBJ1-6
CDR3 length: 16
clone size: NA
CDR3 protein: CASSPILKGSNSPLHF
CDR3 DNA: TGTGCCAGCAGCCCCATTTTAAAGGGTTCAAATTCACCCCTCCACTTT

D gene: NA
V gene: TRBV5-1
J gene: TRBJ2-2
CDR3 length: 14
clone size: NA
CDR3 protein: CASSLDWGTGELFF
CDR3 DNA: TGCGCCAGCAGCTTGGATTGGGGCACCGGGGAGCTGTTTTTT

D gene: TRBD1
V gene: TRBV5-6
J gene: TRBJ2-1
CDR3 length: 12
clone size: NA
CDR3 protein: CASSLTGGFKFF
CDR3 DNA: TGTGCCAGCAGCTTGACAGGGGGCTTCAAGTTCTTC

D gene: NA
V gene: TRBV28
J gene: TRBJ1-3
CDR3 length: 13
clone size: NA
CDR3 protein: CASYSGAGNTIYF
CDR3 DNA: TGTGCCAGCTATTCAGGGGCCGGAAACACCATATATTTT

D gene: NA
V gene: TRBV28
J gene: TRBJ2-1
CDR3 length: 14
clone size: NA
CDR3 protein: CASSLIPSYNEQFF
CDR3 DNA: TGTGCCAGCAGTTTAATCCCTTCCTACAATGAGCAGTTCTTC

D gene: TRBD1
V gene: TRBV7-9
J gene: TRBJ2-1
CDR3 length: 16
clone size: NA
CDR3 protein: CASSFSGTGVRNEQFF
CDR3 DNA: TGTGCCAGCAGCTTCTCCGGGACAGGGGTCCGCAATGAGCAGTTCTTC

D gene: NA
V gene: TRBV6-5
J gene: TRBJ1-1
CDR3 length: 15
clone size: few
CDR3 protein: CASSYRPDLNTEAFF
CDR3 DNA: TGTGCCAGCAGTTACCGCCCAGATCTGAACACTGAAGCTTTCTTT

D gene: NA
V gene: TRBV19
J gene: TRBJ1-5
CDR3 length: 12
clone size: NA
CDR3 protein: CASSPGDQPQHF
CDR3 DNA: TGTGCCAGTAGCCCGGGGGATCAGCCCCAGCATTTT

D gene: TRBD1
V gene: TRBV27
J gene: TRBJ1-1
CDR3 length: 16
clone size: NA
CDR3 protein: CASSLIRQGGIDRAFF
CDR3 DNA: TGTGCCAGCAGTTTAATAAGACAGGGGGGCATAGATCGCGCTTTCTTT

D gene: NA
V gene: TRBV28
J gene: TRBJ1-1
CDR3 length: 12
clone size: NA
CDR3 protein: CASTQLNTEAFF
CDR3 DNA: TGTGCCAGCACTCAACTGAACACTGAAGCTTTCTTT

D gene: NA
V gene: TRBV9
J gene: TRBJ1-2
CDR3 length: 13
clone size: NA
CDR3 protein: CASATGDNYGYTF
CDR3 DNA: TGTGCCAGCGCCACGGGGGACAATTATGGCTACACCTTC

D gene: TRBD1
V gene: TRBV5-4
J gene: TRBJ1-2
CDR3 length: 15
clone size: once
CDR3 protein: CASSRTGKANYGYTF
CDR3 DNA: TGTGCCAGCAGCCGGACAGGGAAAGCTAACTATGGCTACACCTTC

D gene: NA
V gene: TRBV5-1
J gene: TRBJ1-5
CDR3 length: 14
clone size: NA
CDR3 protein: CASSLRGEGQPQHF
CDR3 DNA: TGCGCCAGCTCCCTTAGGGGCGAGGGTCAGCCCCAGCATTTT

D gene: NA
V gene: TRBV3-1
J gene: TRBJ1-1
CDR3 length: 11
clone size: NA
CDR3 protein: CASRDIGEAFF
CDR3 DNA: TGTGCCAGCAGGGACATCGGGGAAGCTTTCTTT

D gene: NA
V gene: TRBV24-1
J gene: TRBJ1-3
CDR3 length: 15
clone size: NA
CDR3 protein: CATSDPTQPGNTIYF
CDR3 DNA: TGTGCCACCAGTGACCCGACACAGCCTGGAAACACCATATATTTT

D gene: TRBD2
V gene: TRBV10-3
J gene: TRBJ2-3
CDR3 length: 15
clone size: NA
CDR3 protein: CATQTSGVTGDTQYF
CDR3 DNA: TGTGCCACCCAGACTAGCGGGGTTACTGGAGATACGCAGTATTTT

D gene: NA
V gene: TRBV9
J gene: TRBJ1-5
CDR3 length: 13
clone size: NA
CDR3 protein: CASSVDMGQPQHF
CDR3 DNA: TGTGCCAGCAGCGTAGATATGGGACAGCCCCAGCATTTT

D gene: TRBD1
V gene: TRBV10-3
J gene: TRBJ2-2
CDR3 length: 15
clone size: NA
CDR3 protein: CAIREQGGSTGELFF
CDR3 DNA: TGTGCCATCAGGGAACAGGGGGGCAGCACCGGGGAGCTGTTTTTT

D gene: NA
V gene: TRBV28
J gene: TRBJ1-5
CDR3 length: 15
clone size: NA
CDR3 protein: CASSLVGQINQPQHF
CDR3 DNA: TGTGCCAGCAGTTTAGTCGGACAGATCAATCAGCCCCAGCATTTT

D gene: NA
V gene: TRBV7-9
J gene: TRBJ1-3
CDR3 length: 16
clone size: NA
CDR3 protein: CASSLGTTSSGNTIYF
CDR3 DNA: TGTGCCAGCAGCTTGGGGACGACAAGCTCTGGAAACACCATATATTTT

D gene: TRBD2
V gene: TRBV24-1
J gene: TRBJ2-1
CDR3 length: 18
clone size: NA
CDR3 protein: CATSGTSGGRISYNEQFF
CDR3 DNA: TGTGCCACCAGCGGGACTAGCGGGGGGCGGATCTCCTACAATGAGCAGTTCTTC

D gene: NA
V gene: TRBV29-1
J gene: TRBJ2-7
CDR3 length: 13
clone size: NA
CDR3 protein: CSVVRDKAYEQYF
CDR3 DNA: TGCAGCGTTGTAAGGGACAAGGCCTACGAGCAGTACTTC

D gene: NA
V gene: TRBV6-2/TRBV6-3
J gene: TRBJ2-1
CDR3 length: 13
clone size: NA
CDR3 protein: CASTKTRFNEQFF
CDR3 DNA: TGTGCCAGCACCAAGACTCGATTCAATGAGCAGTTCTTC

D gene: TRBD2
V gene: TRBV9
J gene: TRBJ2-1
CDR3 length: 15
clone size: NA
CDR3 protein: CASSVEDGGANEQFF
CDR3 DNA: TGTGCCAGCAGCGTAGAGGACGGGGGGGCCAATGAGCAGTTCTTC

D gene: NA
V gene: TRBV25-1
J gene: TRBJ1-4
CDR3 length: 15
clone size: NA
CDR3 protein: CASSEGGRTNEKLFF
CDR3 DNA: TGTGCCAGCAGTGAAGGAGGGCGAACTAATGAAAAACTGTTTTTT

D gene: NA
V gene: TRBV6-5
J gene: TRBJ2-5
CDR3 length: 20
clone size: NA
CDR3 protein: CASSYRGQGEVGGAEKTQYF
CDR3 DNA: TGTGCCAGCAGTTACCGAGGACAGGGAGAAGTGGGGGGGGCTGAAAAGACCCAGTACTTC

D gene: TRBD2
V gene: TRBV7-2
J gene: TRBJ2-3
CDR3 length: 15
clone size: NA
CDR3 protein: CASSLALAGVDTQYF
CDR3 DNA: TGTGCCAGCAGCTTAGCGCTCGCGGGGGTAGATACGCAGTATTTT

D gene: TRBD1
V gene: TRBV6-5
J gene: TRBJ2-2
CDR3 length: 15
clone size: NA
CDR3 protein: CASSWDRENTGELFF
CDR3 DNA: TGTGCCAGCAGCTGGGACAGGGAGAACACCGGGGAGCTGTTTTTT

D gene: TRBD2
V gene: TRBV10-3
J gene: TRBJ2-5
CDR3 length: 13
clone size: NA
CDR3 protein: CAIAGTSQETQYF
CDR3 DNA: TGTGCCATAGCCGGGACTAGCCAGGAGACCCAGTACTTC

D gene: NA
V gene: TRBV29-1
J gene: TRBJ1-2
CDR3 length: 13
clone size: NA
CDR3 protein: CSFNRDGLYGYTF
CDR3 DNA: TGCAGCTTCAACCGGGACGGACTCTATGGCTACACCTTC

D gene: NA
V gene: TRBV28
J gene: TRBJ2-3
CDR3 length: 17
clone size: NA
CDR3 protein: CASSMLSGGRSTDTQYF
CDR3 DNA: TGTGCCAGCAGTATGTTATCCGGGGGAAGGAGCACAGATACGCAGTATTTT

D gene: NA
V gene: TRBV7-9
J gene: TRBJ1-6
CDR3 length: 14
clone size: once
CDR3 protein: CASSLEGVYSPLHF
CDR3 DNA: TGTGCCAGCAGCTTAGAGGGGGTTTATTCACCCCTCCACTTT

D gene: NA
V gene: TRBV5-1
J gene: TRBJ2-2
CDR3 length: 15
clone size: NA
CDR3 protein: CASSPGSSDTGELFF
CDR3 DNA: TGCGCCAGCAGCCCTGGTTCGTCCGATACCGGGGAGCTGTTTTTT